A single sample is the source of the 6 T cell receptor beta chains below, sequenced in a study of blood T cell repertoires in COVID-19. The table came from immunoSEQ multiplex PCR; TCRdb's copy has only in-frame clones and leaves some out. The table has roughly 92,000 clones, around 86% seen once. What was sequenced was peripheral blood. The receptors shown here come from a man aged 45-60 years with acute or convalescent COVID-19.

The rearrangement uses TRBV19 and TRBJ1-5, with 7 nucleotides matching TRBD1. This CDR3 spans 15 amino acids. J was trimmed by 0 bases and V by 7 bases; bases with no gene match: 6. The germline gives CDR1 LNHDA, CDR2 SQIVND (reference sequence). DNA for the CDR3: TGTGCCAGTACCTCCCAGGGGGGTAGCAATCAGCCCCAGCATTTT. Residues: CASTSQGGSNQPQHF.

This chain links TRBV6-5 with TRBJ2-5, with D possibly matching TRBD2 (7 bases). The CDR3 spans 15 residues. V was clipped by 7 bases and J by 5 bases, with 20 bases between them. The germline CDR1 and CDR2 sequences are MNHEY and SVGAGI. Here the CDR3 reads CASTLRGRDRETQYF. The DNA for the CDR3 is TGTGCCAGCACCTTGAGGGGGAGGGATCGGGAGACCCAGTACTTC.

Concerning this clone itself: An end of the junction differs from the germline gene, which may be a read error. The CDR3: CASSQATIASVF. The CDR3 DNA follows: TGTGCCAGCAGCCAAGCCACTATCGCTTCGGTCTTC. The rearrangement joins TRBV3-1 (or the pseudogene TRBV3-2) to TRBJ2-1; no clear D. CDR3 length: 12 amino acids. CDR1 LGHDT and CDR2 YNNKEL come from the germline V gene (reference sequence).

V is TRBV10-2 and J is TRBJ1-2, with 7 positions matching TRBD1. After removal of 6 bases from V and 1 base from J, the junction contained 5 bases not matched to a gene. In germline, CDR1 is WSHSY, CDR2 SAAADI. This CDR3 contains 14 residues. This chain's CDR3 is CASSRQGVNYGYTF. The CDR3 region has the DNA TGCGCCAGCAGCCGACAGGGTGTTAACTATGGCTACACCTTC.

CDR3 sequence reads: CSAKRDSYNEQFF. DNA of the CDR3: TGCAGCGCAAAACGGGACTCCTACAATGAGCAGTTCTTC. The rearrangement links TRBV29-1 to TRBJ2-1, with a weak D call TRBD2 (5 bases). CDR1 SQVTM and CDR2 ANQGSEA come from the germline V gene. The CDR3 is 13 residues long. Between the trimmed V and J ends, which lost 7 bases and 0 bases, there was a span of 10 bases.

On this clone: One end of the junction varies from germline; a read error may be responsible. The chain is built from TRBV24-1 and TRBJ2-2; TRBD1 matches at 10 bases. The CDR3 sequence is 13 residues long. From germline, CDR1 is KGHDR and CDR2 SFDVKD. The CDR3 protein is CATTGGNDGGLFF. As DNA, the CDR3 is TGTGCCACGACAGGGGGCAACGATGGGGGGCTGTTTTTT.